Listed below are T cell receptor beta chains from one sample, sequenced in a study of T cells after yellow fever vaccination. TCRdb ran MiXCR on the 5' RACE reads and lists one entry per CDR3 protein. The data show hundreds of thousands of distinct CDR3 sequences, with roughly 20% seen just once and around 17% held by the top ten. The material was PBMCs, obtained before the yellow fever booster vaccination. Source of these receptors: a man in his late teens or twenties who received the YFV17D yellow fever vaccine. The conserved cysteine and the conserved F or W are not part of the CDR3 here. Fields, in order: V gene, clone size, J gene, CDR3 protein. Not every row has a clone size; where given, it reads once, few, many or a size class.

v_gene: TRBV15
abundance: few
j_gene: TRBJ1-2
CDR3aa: ATSRDLTGDGYT

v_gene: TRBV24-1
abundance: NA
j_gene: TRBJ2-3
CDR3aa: ATSDLDGTDTQY

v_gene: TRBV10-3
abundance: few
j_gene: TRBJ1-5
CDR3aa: AISSWTRKDWDQPQH

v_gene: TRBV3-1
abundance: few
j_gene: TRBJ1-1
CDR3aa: ASSQPPGQGGTEAF

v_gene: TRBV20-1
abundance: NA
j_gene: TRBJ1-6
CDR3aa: SASYGDSNSPLH

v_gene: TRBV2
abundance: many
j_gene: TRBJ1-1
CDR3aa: ASTKTENTEAF

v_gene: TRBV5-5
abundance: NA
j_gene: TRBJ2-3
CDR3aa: ASSWGGDTQY

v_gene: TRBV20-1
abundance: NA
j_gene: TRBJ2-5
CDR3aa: SASTSAETQY

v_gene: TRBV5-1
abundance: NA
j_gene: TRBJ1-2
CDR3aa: ASSLAAPGNYGYT

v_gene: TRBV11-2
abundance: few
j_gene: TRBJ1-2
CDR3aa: ASSDQGEGGYT

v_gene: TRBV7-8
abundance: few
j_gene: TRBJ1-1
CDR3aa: ASRAGLNTEAF

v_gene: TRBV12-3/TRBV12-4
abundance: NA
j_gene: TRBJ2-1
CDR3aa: ASNQQYNEQF

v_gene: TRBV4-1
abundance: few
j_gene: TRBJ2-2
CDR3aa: ASRDPSLRELF

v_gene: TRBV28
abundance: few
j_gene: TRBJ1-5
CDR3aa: ASSLARAVSNQPQH

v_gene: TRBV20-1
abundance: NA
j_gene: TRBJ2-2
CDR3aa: SASATGLTGELF

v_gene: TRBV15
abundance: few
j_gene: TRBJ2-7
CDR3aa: ATSRDGGLSYEQY

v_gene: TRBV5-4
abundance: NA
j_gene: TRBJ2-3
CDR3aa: ASSLGTSGGQY

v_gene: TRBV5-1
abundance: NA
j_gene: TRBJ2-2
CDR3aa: ASSYGQGVAGELF

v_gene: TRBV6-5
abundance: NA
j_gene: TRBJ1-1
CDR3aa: ASSFRPGTGFDTEAF

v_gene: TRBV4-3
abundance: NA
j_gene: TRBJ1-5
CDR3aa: ASSQGGRGDNQPQH

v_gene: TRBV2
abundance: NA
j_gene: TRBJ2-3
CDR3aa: ASQGERTDTQY

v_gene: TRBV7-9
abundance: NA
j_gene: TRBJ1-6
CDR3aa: ASSYSGSPLH

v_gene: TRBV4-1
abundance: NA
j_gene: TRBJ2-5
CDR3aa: ASSRKGSTLGVETQY

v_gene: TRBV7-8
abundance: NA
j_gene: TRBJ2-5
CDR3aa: ASSPQVRPV

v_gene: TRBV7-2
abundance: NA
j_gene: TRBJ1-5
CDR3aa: ASITRRDNYSNQPQH

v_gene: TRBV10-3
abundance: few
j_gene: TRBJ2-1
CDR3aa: AISEGKPSTDNEQF

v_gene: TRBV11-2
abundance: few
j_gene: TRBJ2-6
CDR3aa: ASSVPGQYSSGANVLT

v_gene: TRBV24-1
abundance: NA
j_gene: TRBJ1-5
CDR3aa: ATSDHDQPQH

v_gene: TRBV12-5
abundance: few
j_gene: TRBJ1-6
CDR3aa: ASGFLLSSYNSPLH

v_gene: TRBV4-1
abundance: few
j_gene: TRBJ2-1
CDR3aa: ASSQRTDNEQF

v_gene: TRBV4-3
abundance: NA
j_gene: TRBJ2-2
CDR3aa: ASSQGWTGNTGELF

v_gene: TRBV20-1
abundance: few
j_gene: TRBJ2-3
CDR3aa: SGEGRAPTDTQY

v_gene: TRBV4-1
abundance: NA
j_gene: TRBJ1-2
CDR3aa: ASSQVYPEFDYGYT

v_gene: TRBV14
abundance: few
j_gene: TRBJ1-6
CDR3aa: ASSHRRPGDSYNSPLH

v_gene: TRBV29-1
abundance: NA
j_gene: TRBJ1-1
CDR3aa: SSKTEPATEAF

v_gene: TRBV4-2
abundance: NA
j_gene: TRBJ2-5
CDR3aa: GYAGKETQY

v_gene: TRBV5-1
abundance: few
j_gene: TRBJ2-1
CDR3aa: ASSLFGGKDEQF

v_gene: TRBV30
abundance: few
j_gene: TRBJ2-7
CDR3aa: AWSQGPGEQY

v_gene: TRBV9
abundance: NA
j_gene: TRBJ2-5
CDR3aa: ASSALGQETQY

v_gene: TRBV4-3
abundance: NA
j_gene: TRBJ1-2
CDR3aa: ASSQGDPGTGRRGYT

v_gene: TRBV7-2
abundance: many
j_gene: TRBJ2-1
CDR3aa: ASRPQIGGEQF

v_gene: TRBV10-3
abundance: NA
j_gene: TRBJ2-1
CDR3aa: AISAKNEQF

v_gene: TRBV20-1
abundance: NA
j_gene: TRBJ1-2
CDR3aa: SASTRTDYGYT

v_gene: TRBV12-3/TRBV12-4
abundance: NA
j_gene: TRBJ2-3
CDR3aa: ASKDRVSTDTQY

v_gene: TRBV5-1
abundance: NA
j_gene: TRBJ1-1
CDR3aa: ASSLSAGATEAF

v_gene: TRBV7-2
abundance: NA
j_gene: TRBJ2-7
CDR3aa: ASSPGTSGGAAEQY

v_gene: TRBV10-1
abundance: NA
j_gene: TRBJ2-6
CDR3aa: ASSEGWPTLGANVLT

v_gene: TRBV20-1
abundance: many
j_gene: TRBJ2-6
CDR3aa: SARDQSKNSGANVLT

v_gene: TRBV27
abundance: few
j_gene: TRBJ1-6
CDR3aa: ASSSYLGYNSPLH

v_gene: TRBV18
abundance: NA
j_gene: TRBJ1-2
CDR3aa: ASSPPGTGDLRGYT

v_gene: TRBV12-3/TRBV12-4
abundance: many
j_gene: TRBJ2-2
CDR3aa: ASRPAGGDGELF

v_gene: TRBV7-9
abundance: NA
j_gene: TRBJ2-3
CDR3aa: ASTSGGYTDTQY

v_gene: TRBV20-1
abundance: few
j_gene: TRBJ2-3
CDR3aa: SARGGSGTDTQY

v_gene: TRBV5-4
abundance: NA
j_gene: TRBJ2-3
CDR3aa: ASSLASGVFPDTQY

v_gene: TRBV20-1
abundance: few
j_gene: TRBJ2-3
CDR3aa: SPGGGADTQY

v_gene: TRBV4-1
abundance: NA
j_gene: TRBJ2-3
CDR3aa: ASSQPGLPTTDTQY

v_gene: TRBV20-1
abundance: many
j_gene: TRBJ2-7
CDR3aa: SATRRTTFSYEQY